The present T cell receptor (beta chain) was sequenced within a study of T cell changes during pregnancy in multiple sclerosis. The germline V gene has CDR1 KGHSH and CDR2 LQKENI. V gave up 3 bases and J gave up 5 bases, with 16 bases separating them. The CDR3 length is 15 residues. TCRdb keeps only in-frame clones here, not all; method: immunoSEQ multiplex PCR. The table has about 48,000 clones, around 90% seen once. V is TRBV18 and J is TRBJ1-1, with D unresolved. Here the sequenced sample was CD4+ T cells from peripheral blood mononuclear cells, taken in the second trimester of pregnancy. The sequence derives from a female donor with multiple sclerosis, enrolled in a pregnancy study. CDR3 loop: CASSPGFSRETEAFF. The DNA for the CDR3 is TGTGCCAGCTCACCTGGGTTTAGCCGGGAGACTGAAGCTTTCTTT.